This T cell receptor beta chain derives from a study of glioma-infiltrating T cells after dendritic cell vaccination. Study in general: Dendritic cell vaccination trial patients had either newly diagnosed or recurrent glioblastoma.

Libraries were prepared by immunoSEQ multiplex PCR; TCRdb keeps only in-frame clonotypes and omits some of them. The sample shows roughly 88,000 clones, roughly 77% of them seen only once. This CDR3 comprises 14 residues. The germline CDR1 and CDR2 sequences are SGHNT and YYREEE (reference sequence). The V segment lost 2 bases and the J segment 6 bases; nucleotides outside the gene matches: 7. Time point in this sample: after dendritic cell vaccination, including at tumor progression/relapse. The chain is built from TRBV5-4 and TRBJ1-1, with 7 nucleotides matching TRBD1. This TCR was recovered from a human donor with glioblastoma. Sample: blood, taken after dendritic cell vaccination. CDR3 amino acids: CASSLVQGSAEAFF. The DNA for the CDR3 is TGTGCCAGCAGCTTAGTACAGGGGTCGGCTGAAGCTTTCTTT.